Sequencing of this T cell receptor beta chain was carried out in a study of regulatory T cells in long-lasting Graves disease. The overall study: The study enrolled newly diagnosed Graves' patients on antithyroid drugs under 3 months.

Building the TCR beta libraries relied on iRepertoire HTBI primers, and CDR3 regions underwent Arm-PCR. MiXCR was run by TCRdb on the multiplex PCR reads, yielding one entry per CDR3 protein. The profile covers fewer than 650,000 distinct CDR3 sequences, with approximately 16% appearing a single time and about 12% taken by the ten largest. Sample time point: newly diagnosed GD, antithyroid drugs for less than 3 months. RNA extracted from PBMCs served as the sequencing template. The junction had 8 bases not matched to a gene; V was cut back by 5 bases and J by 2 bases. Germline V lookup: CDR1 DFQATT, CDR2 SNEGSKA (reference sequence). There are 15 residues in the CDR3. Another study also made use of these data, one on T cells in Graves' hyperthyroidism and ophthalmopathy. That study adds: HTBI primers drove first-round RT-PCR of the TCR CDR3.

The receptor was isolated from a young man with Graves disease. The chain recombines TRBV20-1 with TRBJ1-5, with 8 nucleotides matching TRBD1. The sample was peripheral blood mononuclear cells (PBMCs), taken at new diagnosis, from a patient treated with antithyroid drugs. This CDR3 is CSADRQGIRNQPQHF. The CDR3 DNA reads TGCAGTGCTGACCGACAGGGGATACGCAATCAGCCCCAGCATTTT.